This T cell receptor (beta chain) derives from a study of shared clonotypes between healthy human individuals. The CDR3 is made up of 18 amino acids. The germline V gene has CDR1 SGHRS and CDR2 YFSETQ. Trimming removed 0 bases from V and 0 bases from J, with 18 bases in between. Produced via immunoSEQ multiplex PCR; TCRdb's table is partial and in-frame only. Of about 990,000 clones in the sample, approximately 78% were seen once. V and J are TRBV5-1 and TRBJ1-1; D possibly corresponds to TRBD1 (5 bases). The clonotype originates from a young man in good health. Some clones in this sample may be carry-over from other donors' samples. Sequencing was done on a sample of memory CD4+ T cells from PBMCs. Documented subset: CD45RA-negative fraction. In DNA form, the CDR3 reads TGCGCCAGCAGCTTGGGTTTTAGCGGGGCGGGGATGAACACTGAAGCTTTCTTT. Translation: CASSLGFSGAGMNTEAFF. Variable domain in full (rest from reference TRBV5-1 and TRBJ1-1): KAGVTQTPRYLIKTRGQQVTLSCSPISGHRSVSWYQQTPGQGLQFLFEYFSETQRNKGNFPGRFSGRQFSNSRSEMNVSTLELGDSALYLCASSLGFSGAGMNTEAFFGQGTRLTVV.